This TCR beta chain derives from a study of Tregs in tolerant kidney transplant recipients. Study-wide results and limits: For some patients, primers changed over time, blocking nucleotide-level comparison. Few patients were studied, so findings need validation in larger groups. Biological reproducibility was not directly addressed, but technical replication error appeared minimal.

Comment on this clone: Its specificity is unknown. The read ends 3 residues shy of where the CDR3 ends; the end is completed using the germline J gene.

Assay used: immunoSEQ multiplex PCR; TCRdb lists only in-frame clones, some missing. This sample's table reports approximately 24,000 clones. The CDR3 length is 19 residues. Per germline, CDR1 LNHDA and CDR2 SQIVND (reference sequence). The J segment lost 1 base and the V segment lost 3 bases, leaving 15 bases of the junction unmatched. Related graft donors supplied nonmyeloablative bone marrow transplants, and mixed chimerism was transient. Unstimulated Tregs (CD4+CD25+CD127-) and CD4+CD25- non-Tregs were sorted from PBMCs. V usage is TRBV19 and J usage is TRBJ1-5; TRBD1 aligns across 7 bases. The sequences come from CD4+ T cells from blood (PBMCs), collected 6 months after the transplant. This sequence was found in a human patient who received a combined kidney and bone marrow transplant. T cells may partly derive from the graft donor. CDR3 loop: CASSIVTGRHRGSNQPQHF. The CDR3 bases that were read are TGTGCCAGTAGTATCGTGACAGGGAGACACCGTGGAAGCAATCAGCCC.